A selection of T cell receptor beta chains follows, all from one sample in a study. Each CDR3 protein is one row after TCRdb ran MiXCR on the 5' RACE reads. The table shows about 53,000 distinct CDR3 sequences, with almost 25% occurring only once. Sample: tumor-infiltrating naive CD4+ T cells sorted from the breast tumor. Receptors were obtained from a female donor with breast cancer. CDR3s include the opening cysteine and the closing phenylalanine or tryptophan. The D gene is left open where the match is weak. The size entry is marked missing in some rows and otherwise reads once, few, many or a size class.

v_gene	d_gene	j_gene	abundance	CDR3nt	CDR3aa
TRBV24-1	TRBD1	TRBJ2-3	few	TGTGCCACCAGTGAGACGGGACAGCGCGTTTTAACAGATACGCAGTATTTT	CATSETGQRVLTDTQYF
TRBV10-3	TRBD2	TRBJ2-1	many	TGTGCCATCAGTGAGGACAACGCGGGAGGTTTCTTC	CAISEDNAGGFF
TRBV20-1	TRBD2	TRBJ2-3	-	TGCAGTGCTATCGATGGGACTACAAATATGGATACGCAGTATTTT	CSAIDGTTNMDTQYF
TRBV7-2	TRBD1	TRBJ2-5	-	TGTGCCAGCAGCCGTACCCGGGACAGACAAGAGACCCAGTACTTC	CASSRTRDRQETQYF
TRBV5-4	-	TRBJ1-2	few	TGTGCCAGCAGCTTGGGTGGGGGGCGAACATATGGCTACACCTTC	CASSLGGGRTYGYTF
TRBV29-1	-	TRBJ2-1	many	TGCAGCGTTGGGCATAATGAGCAGTTCTTC	CSVGHNEQFF
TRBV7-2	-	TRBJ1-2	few	TGTGCCAGCAGCTTACCGACGGGGGATGGCTACACCTTC	CASSLPTGDGYTF
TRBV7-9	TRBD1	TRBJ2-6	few	TGTGCCAGCAGCCCCCCCGGACAGGGGGTATCTGGGGCCAACGTCCTGACTTTC	CASSPPGQGVSGANVLTF
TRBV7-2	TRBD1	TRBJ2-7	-	TGTGCCAGCAGCCCTGACAGGGGACCCACCTACGAGCAGTACTTC	CASSPDRGPTYEQYF
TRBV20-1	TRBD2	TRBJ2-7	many	TGCAGTGCTAGTCCGAGCGGGAGGGGACAGTACTTC	CSASPSGRGQYF
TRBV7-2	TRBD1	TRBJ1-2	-	TGTGCCAGCAGCTTCCCGGGACAGGGGTTTAACTATGGCTACACCTTC	CASSFPGQGFNYGYTF
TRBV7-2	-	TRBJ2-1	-	TGTGTCAGCAGCTTAGCCCTAGTTTACAATGAGCAGTTCTTC	CVSSLALVYNEQFF
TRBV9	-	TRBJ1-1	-	TGTGCCAGCAGCGCTCAACTCATGAACACTGAAGCTTTCTTT	CASSAQLMNTEAFF
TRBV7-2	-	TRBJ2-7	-	TGTGCCAGCAGCAAGGGGGTAACGGGAAGTCGGTACGAGCAGTACTTC	CASSKGVTGSRYEQYF
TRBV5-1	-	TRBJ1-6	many	TGCGCCAGCAGACAGACCAATTCACCCCTCCACTTT	CASRQTNSPLHF
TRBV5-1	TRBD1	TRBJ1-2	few	TGCGCCAGCAGCTTTGGGACAGAGCCTTATGGGGTCTTC	CASSFGTEPYGVF
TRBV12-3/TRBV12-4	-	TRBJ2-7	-	TGTGCCAGCAGTTTCCAGGTCGGGTACGAGCAGTACTTC	CASSFQVGYEQYF
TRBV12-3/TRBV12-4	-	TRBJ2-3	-	TGTGCCAGCACCAGGGAATTGTCAGATACGCAGTATTTT	CASTRELSDTQYF
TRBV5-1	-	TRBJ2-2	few	TGCGCCAGCAGTCGGACAGACGCGAACACCGGGGAGCTGTTTTTT	CASSRTDANTGELFF
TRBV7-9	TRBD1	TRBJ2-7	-	TGTGCCAGCAGCGGCCCCCGAGACAGGGGTTCCAACGAGCAGTACTTC	CASSGPRDRGSNEQYF
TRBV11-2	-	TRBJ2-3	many	TGTGCCAGCAGCTTAGGAGTCCCCGATACGCAGTATTTT	CASSLGVPDTQYF
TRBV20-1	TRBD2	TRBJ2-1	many	TGCAGTGCCCAACCGGGAGGGCCCTACAATGAGCAGTTCTTC	CSAQPGGPYNEQFF